The source of this T cell receptor (beta chain) is a study of T cell responses to AZD1222 COVID-19 vaccine. Study background: Second doses at about 4 or about 12 weeks were pooled. The study, taken as a whole, reports: Among spike-specific TCRs, nearly half reportedly target unmutated variant regions. There were repertoire samples only from the period after the peak T cell response.

The germline V gene has CDR1 MNHEY and CDR2 SVGAGI. CDR3 length: 15 amino acids. V lost 0 bases to trimming and J lost 2 bases, with 8 bases between them. The repertoire was sequenced with immunoSEQ multiplex PCR; TCRdb's copy has only in-frame clones and lacks some. The table shows about 110,000 clones, with around 87% occurring only once. As to this clone: Its antigen is undetermined.

The sequence was obtained from an adult in good health. The genes are TRBV6-5 and TRBJ2-1; tentatively, D is TRBD2 (6 bases). Sequencing used peripheral blood, obtained on day 0 of AZD1222 vaccination. The CDR3 here is CASSYSGGPYNEQFF. In DNA, the CDR3 is TGTGCCAGCAGTTACTCGGGGGGTCCCTACAATGAGCAGTTCTTC.